The clone carrying this TCR beta chain was seen repeatedly, ten times or more. Its target is not known. The data belong to a study of T cells in Graves' hyperthyroidism and ophthalmopathy. The study's findings and limits: Also found in blood were most expanded thyroid clonotypes above 0.001.

Each person with ophthalmopathy scored at least 3 on the Clinical Activity Score, reached NOSPECS grade 4 or higher, and had been ill under 3 months. Uncontrolled infection, other autoimmune disease, pregnancy or lactation excluded patients. CDR1 and CDR2 from the germline V gene are MNHEY and SVGEGT. This CDR3 has 11 residues. Trimming pared 2 bases from V and 10 bases from J, leaving 6 bases between. Amplified regions were TCR beta CDR3 sequences from RNA transcripts. The HTBI set primed first-round TCR CDR3 RT-PCR. TCRdb used MiXCR to reprocess the multiplex PCR reads, holding one entry per CDR3 protein. The sample includes some 490,000 distinct CDR3 sequences, 16% of them seen just once.

The V and J genes are TRBV6-2 or TRBV6-3 and TRBJ2-1, with D possibly TRBD1 on 5 matching bases. The sequence derives from a woman between 25 and 40 years old with Graves' ophthalmopathy. Material: blood. The CDR3 DNA reads TGTGCCAGCAGTTACCCAGGGGAGCAGTTCTTC. Protein sequence: CASSYPGEQFF.